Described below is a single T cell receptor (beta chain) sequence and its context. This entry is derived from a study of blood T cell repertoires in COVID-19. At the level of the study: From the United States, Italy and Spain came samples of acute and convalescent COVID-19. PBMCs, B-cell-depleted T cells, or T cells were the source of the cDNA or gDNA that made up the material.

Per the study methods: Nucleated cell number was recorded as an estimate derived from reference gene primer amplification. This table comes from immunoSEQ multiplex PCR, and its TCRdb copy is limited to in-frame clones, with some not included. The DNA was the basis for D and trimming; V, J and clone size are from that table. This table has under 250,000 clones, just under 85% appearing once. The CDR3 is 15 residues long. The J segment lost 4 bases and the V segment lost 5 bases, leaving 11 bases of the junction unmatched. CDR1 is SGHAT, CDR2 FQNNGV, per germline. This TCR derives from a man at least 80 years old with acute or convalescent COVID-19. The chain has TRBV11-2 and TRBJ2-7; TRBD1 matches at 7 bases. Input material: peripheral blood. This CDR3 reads CASSTGPGQQYEQYF. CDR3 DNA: TGTGCCAGCAGCACGGGTCCGGGACAGCAATACGAGCAGTACTTC.